This T cell receptor (beta chain) was sequenced for a study of sequential checkpoint blockade in melanoma. Overall study: Maintenance nivolumab came after either treatment sequence.

The treatment is: randomized to nivolumab then ipilimumab (arm A) or the reverse (arm B). Patients had received no earlier DNA-damaging chemotherapy. From thawed PBMCs, live CD3+CD8+ cells negative for CD19 and CD56 were sorted. Method: immunoSEQ multiplex PCR; TCRdb's copy keeps in-frame clones and lacks some. The table lists 23,000 or so clones, around 70% of them singletons. This sample comprised CD8+ T cells sorted from blood (inferred from file names), obtained from a patient given nivolumab and ipilimumab in sequence. The TCR was taken from a human donor with melanoma.

The CDR3 region is CASSRREMNTEAFF. The CDR3 nucleotides read TGTGCCAGCAGCCGCAGGGAAATGAACACTGAAGCTTTCTTT. The chain uses TRBV4-2 and TRBJ1-1; possibly TRBD1 for D (5 bases). Germline CDR1 LGHNA, CDR2 YNFKEQ. V was clipped by 4 bases and J by 0 bases, with 9 bases between them. This CDR3 contains 14 residues.